This T cell receptor (beta chain) was sequenced during a study of T cell repertoires in cytomegalovirus infection. At the level of the study: Public TCR beta signatures were indicative of both CMV infection and a matching HLA type. Whole-study findings and limits: CMV-specific HLA-C-restricted TCR beta clonotypes dominated the ex vivo response.

Details on this clonotype: What it binds is not known.

TCRdb reprocessed the reads via MiXCR and lists one record per CDR3 protein. This table has around 450,000 distinct CDR3 sequences, approximately 30% appearing once. V was shortened by 4 bases and J by 1 base, with 13 bases between the two germline ends. The V gene's germline CDR1 is SGHTA and CDR2 FQGNSA. The CDR3 is 15 amino acids. The rearrangement joins TRBV7-2 to TRBJ1-1; a possible D gene is TRBD1 (5 bases). The sequenced sample was PBMCs. This clonotype originated in a human donor in good health (CMV status not recorded). Some clones in this sample may be carry-over from other donors' samples. In nucleotides, the CDR3 is TGTGCCAGCAGCTGGGCGGGACGAAGGAACACTGAAGCTTTCTTT. Translation gives CASSWAGRRNTEAFF.